This T cell receptor (beta chain) was retrieved from a study of T cells after yellow fever vaccination. V trimming: 5 bases; J trimming: 8 bases; junction bases outside the gene matches: 5. CDR3 length: 14 amino acids. The germline CDR1 and CDR2 sequences are SEHNR and FQNEAQ (reference sequence). Each CDR3 protein is one row after TCRdb ran MiXCR on the 5' RACE reads. The sample holds 340,000 or so distinct CDR3 sequences, about an eighth seen once. This clonotype was counted only a few times. The clonotype was recovered from a man aged 18 to 29 who received the YFV17D yellow fever vaccine. V gene TRBV7-9 combines with J gene TRBJ1-6; 8 nucleotides agree with TRBD1. The source was CD4+ T cells sorted from PBMCs, collected 15 days after the yellow fever booster vaccination. The CDR3 region has the DNA TGTGCCAGCAGCGTCCAGGGGGCTGATTCACCCCTCCACTTT. Residues: CASSVQGADSPLHF.